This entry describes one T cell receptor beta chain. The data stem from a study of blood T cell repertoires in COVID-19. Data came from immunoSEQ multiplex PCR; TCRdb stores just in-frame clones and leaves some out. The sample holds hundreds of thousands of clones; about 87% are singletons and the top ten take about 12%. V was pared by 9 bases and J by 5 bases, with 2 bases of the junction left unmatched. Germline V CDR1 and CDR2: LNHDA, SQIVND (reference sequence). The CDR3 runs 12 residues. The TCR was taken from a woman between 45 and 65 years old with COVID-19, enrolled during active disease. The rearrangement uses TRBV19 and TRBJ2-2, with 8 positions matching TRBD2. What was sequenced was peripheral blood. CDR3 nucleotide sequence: TGTGCCAGCGCGGGGGGAACCGGGGAGCTGTTTTTT. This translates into CASAGGTGELFF.